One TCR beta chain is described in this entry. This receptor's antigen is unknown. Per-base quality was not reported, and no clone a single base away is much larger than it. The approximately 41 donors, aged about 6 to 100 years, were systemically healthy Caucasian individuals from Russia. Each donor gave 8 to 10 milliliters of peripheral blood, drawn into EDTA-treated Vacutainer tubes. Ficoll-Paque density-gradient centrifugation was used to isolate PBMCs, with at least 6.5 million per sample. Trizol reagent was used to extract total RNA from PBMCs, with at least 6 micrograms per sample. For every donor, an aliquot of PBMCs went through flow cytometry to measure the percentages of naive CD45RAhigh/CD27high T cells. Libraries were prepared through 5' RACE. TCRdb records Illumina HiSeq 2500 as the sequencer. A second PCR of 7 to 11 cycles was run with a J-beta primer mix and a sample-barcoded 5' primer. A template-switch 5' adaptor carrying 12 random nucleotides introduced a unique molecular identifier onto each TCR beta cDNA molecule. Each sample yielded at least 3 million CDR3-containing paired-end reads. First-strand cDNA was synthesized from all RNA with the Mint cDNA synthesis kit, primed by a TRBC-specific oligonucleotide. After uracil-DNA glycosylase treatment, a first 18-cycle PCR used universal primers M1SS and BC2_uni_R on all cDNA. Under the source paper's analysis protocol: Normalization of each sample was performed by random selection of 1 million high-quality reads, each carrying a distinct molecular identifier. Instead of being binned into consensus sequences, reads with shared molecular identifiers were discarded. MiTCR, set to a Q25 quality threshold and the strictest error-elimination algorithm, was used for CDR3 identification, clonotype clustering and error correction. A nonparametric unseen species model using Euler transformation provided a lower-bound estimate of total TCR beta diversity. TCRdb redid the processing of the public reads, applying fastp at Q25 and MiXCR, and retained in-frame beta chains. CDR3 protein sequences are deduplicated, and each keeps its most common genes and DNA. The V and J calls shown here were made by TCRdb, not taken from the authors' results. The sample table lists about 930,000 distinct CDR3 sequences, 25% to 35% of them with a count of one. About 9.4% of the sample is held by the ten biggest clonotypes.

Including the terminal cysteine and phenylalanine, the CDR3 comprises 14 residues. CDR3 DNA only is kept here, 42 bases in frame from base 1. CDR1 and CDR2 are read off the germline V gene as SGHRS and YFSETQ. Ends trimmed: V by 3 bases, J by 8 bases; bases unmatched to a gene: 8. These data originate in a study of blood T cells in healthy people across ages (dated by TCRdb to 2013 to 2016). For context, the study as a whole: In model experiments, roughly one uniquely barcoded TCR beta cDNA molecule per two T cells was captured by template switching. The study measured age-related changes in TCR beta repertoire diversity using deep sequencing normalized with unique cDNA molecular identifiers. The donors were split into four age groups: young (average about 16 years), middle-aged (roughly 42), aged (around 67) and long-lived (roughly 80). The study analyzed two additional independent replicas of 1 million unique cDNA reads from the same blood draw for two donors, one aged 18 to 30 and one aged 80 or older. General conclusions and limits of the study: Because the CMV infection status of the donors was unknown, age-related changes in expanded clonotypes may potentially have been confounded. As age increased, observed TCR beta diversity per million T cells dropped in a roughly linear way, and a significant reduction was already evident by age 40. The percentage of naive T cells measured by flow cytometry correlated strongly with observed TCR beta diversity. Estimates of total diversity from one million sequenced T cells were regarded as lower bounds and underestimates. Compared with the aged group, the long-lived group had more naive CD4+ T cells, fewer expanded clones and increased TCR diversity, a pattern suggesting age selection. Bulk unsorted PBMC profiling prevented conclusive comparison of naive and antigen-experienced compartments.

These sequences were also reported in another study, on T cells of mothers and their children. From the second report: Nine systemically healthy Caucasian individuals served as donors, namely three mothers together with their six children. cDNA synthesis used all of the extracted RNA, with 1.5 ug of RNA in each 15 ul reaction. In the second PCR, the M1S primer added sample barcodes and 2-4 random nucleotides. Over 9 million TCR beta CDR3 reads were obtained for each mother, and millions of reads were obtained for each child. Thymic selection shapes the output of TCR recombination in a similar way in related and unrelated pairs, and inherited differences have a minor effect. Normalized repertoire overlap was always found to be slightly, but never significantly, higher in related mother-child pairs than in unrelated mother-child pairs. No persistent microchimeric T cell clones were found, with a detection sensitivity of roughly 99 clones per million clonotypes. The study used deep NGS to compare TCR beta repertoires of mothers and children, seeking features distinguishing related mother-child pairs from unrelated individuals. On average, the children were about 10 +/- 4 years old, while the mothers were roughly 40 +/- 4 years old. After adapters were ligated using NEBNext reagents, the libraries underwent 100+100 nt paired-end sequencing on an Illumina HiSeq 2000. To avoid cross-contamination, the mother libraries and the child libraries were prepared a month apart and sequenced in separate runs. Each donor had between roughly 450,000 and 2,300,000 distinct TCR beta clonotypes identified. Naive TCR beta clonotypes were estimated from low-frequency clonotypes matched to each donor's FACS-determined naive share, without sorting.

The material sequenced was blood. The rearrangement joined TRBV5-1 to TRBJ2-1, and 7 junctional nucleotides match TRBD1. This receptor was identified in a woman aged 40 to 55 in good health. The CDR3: CASSWDSLSDEQFF. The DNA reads TGCGCCAGCAGCTGGGACAGCCTGTCCGATGAGCAGTTCTTC. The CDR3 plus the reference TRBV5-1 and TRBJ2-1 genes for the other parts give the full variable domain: KAGVTQTPRYLIKTRGQQVTLSCSPISGHRSVSWYQQTPGQGLQFLFEYFSETQRNKGNFPGRFSGRQFSNSRSEMNVSTLELGDSALYLCASSWDSLSDEQFFGPGTRLTVL.